The 32 T cell receptor beta chains presented below share a single source sample, sequenced in a study of T cell responses to AZD1222 COVID-19 vaccine. Produced via immunoSEQ multiplex PCR; TCRdb's table is partial and in-frame only. The table shows around 200,000 clones, with more than 85% occurring only once. Sequencing was performed on peripheral blood, taken on day 0 of AZD1222 vaccination. The receptors were sampled from an adult in good health.

In the case of this clone: Germline is not matched at one junction end, which may reflect a read error. The V and J genes are TRBV3-1 (or the pseudogene TRBV3-2) and TRBJ2-5, with D possibly matching TRBD1 (5 bases). Germline V gives CDR1 LGHDT, CDR2 YNNKEL (reference sequence). The CDR3 sequence is 18 residues long. CDR3 coding DNA: TGTGCCAGCACCCAAGGTCCAGGGATGGGCCTTGGCCAAGAGACCCAGTACTTC. Its protein product is CASTQGPGMGLGQETQYF.

This chain joins TRBV2 and TRBJ2-1; 7 nucleotides match TRBD2. After removal of 7 bases from V and 10 bases from J, the junction contained 10 bases not matched to a gene. The germline CDR1 and CDR2 sequences are SNHLY and FYNNEI. The CDR3 spans 13 residues. CDR3 loop: CASTFPSGGEQFF. CDR3 coding DNA: TGTGCCAGCACTTTCCCGTCGGGAGGAGAGCAGTTCTTC.

The chain employs TRBV30 and TRBJ1-3; 7 bases map to TRBD1. This CDR3 spans 14 amino acids. Germline CDR1 reads GTSNPN; CDR2 reads SVGIG (reference sequence). V lost 7 bases and J lost 0; bases outside the gene matches: 6. This CDR3 reads CASDRDDSGNTIYF. In DNA form, the CDR3 reads TGTGCCTCCGACAGGGACGACTCTGGAAACACCATATATTTT.

J is TRBJ2-3 and V is TRBV2; either TRBD1 or TRBD2 may supply D (5 bases each). The length of the CDR3 is 14 residues. The V and J ends lost 6 bases and 2 bases respectively, with 12 bases between them. Germline loops: CDR1 SNHLY, CDR2 FYNNEI. For the CDR3, the DNA is TGTGCCAGCAGCGATGGGACCTACACAGATACGCAGTATTTT. Translating gives CASSDGTYTDTQYF.

The chain is built from TRBV11-2 and TRBJ2-5, with TRBD2 matching over 7 bases. The CDR3 covers 13 residues. Per germline, CDR1 SGHAT and CDR2 FQNNGV. Germline trimming cut 6 bases from V and 3 bases from J; bases unmatched to any gene: 4. CDR3 sequence reads: CASSQGLEETQYF. The CDR3 DNA is TGTGCCAGCAGTCAAGGACTAGAAGAGACCCAGTACTTC.

This chain connects TRBV6-5 to TRBJ1-1, with D hard to call. The CDR3 length is 13 residues. V lost 6 bases and J 0 bases, leaving 8 bases between the germline ends. Germline loops: CDR1 MNHEY, CDR2 SVGAGI. CDR3 nucleotides: TGTGCCAGCAGCTCTGGGATGAACACTGAAGCTTTCTTT. As protein: CASSSGMNTEAFF.

This chain links TRBV4-1 with TRBJ1-2; weak D call: TRBD1 (5 bases). This CDR3 comprises 15 residues. V lost 0 bases and J lost 2, with 10 bases in between. Germline V gives CDR1 MGHRA, CDR2 YSYEKL. The CDR3 reads CASSQEREGNYGYTF. The CDR3 region has the DNA TGCGCCAGCAGCCAAGAGAGGGAGGGGAACTATGGCTACACCTTC.

This chain connects TRBV19 to TRBJ1-5; 8 nucleotides match TRBD1. The CDR3 runs 13 residues. Germline trimming cut 10 bases from V and 3 bases from J; bases unmatched to any gene: 5. Germline CDR1 LNHDA, CDR2 SQIVND (reference sequence). CDR3 in amino acids: CAIGTGSNQPQHF. The CDR3 bases are TGTGCCATTGGGACAGGCTCCAATCAGCCCCAGCATTTT.

The J gene is TRBJ1-1, the V gene TRBV2; weak D call: TRBD1 (6 bases). The germline V and J ends were trimmed by 7 bases and 3 bases, with 12 bases remaining between them. The length of the CDR3 is 13 residues. Germline assignment: CDR1 SNHLY and CDR2 FYNNEI. CDR3 nucleotide sequence: TGTGCCAGCATGCGGGACACAGACACTGAAGCTTTCTTT. Translation gives CASMRDTDTEAFF.

This clone appeared once. The rearrangement joins TRBV28 to TRBJ1-2, with D tentatively TRBD1 (6 bases). This CDR3 has 13 residues. The germline V gene has CDR1 MDHEN and CDR2 SYDVKM. V dropped 11 bases and J dropped 1 base, with 14 bases sitting between them. CDR3 in DNA: TGTGCCCCCGGACAGTGCCATAACTATGGCTACACCTTC. Translating gives CAPGQCHNYGYTF.

The chain combines TRBV27 with TRBJ1-2, with D possibly being TRBD1 (5 bases). In germline, CDR1 is MNHEY, CDR2 SMNVEV (reference sequence). Trimming shortened V by 3 bases and J by 4 bases, and 9 bases separated the two germline ends. The CDR3 length is 13 residues. CDR3 loop: CASSFRGPYGYTF. As DNA, the CDR3 is TGTGCCAGCAGTTTTCGGGGACCCTATGGCTACACCTTC.

The V call is TRBV12-3 or TRBV12-4, the J call TRBJ1-1, with unresolved D. This CDR3 is built from 13 residues. The V and J ends lost 6 bases and 1 base respectively, with 9 bases between them. The CDR3: CASSQTENTEAFF. The DNA for the CDR3 is TGTGCCAGCAGCCAAACAGAGAACACTGAAGCTTTCTTT.

This clone is a singleton in its sample. CDR3 region: CASRQVNSNQPQHF. The CDR3 DNA reads TGTGCCAGTAGACAGGTCAATAGCAATCAGCCCCAGCATTTT. This rearrangement joins TRBV19 to TRBJ1-5, with D possibly matching TRBD1 (5 bases). CDR3 length: 14 amino acids. Trimming left V 6 bases short and J 0 bases short, with 9 bases between. Looked up from germline, CDR1 is LNHDA and CDR2 is SQIVND (reference sequence).

The chain uses TRBV29-1 and TRBJ2-6; 9 positions agree with TRBD1. Looked up from germline, CDR1 is SQVTM and CDR2 is ANQGSEA. The CDR3 is 17 residues long. Unmatched junction bases numbered 7, after V lost 0 bases and J lost 4 bases. Written as DNA, the CDR3 is TGCAGCGTTGAAGATGTAGACAGGGGGTCCGGGGCCAACGTCCTGACTTTC. It encodes CSVEDVDRGSGANVLTF.

A single count supports this clone. The rearrangement links TRBV14 to TRBJ2-3, with 12 bases that match TRBD2. The CDR3 spans 16 residues. V lost 1 base to trimming and J lost 6 bases; unmatched junction nucleotides: 5. Germline V CDR1 and CDR2: SGHDN, FVKESK. CDR3 DNA: TGTGCCAGCAGCCAAGGTCTAGCGGGAGGGGTGGATACGCAGTATTTT. It codes for CASSQGLAGGVDTQYF.

CDR3 coding DNA: TGTGCCAGCAGCCCCTCCAGATTCGGGAGCACAGATACGCAGTATTTT. Protein: CASSPSRFGSTDTQYF. The V and J genes are TRBV5-4 and TRBJ2-3; unclear D gene. Germline CDR1 SGHNT, CDR2 YYREEE (reference sequence). This CDR3 region has 16 residues. The V gene lost 4 bases and the J gene lost 0 bases, with 15 bases spanning the gap.

The J gene is TRBJ1-4, the V gene TRBV14; perhaps TRBD1 as D (5 bases). Germline V gene lookup returns CDR1 SGHDN and CDR2 FVKESK. The CDR3 has 17 residues. The V end was cut by 1 base, the J end by 6 bases, with 18 bases between. The CDR3: CASSQGGTRWGYEKLFF. CDR3 bases: TGTGCCAGCAGCCAAGGCGGGACCCGCTGGGGCTATGAAAAACTGTTTTTT.

The chain links TRBV15 to TRBJ2-1, with D unclear. Germline loops: CDR1 LNHNV, CDR2 YYDKDF (reference sequence). V lost 1 base to trimming and J lost 4 bases, with 5 bases between them. The CDR3 runs 13 residues. This chain's CDR3 is CATSRGLYNEQFF. The CDR3 coding sequence is TGTGCCACCAGCAGAGGGCTGTACAATGAGCAGTTCTTC.

For the CDR3, the DNA is TGTGCCAGCAGTTACTCGTCTTATCGCGGGAGGTTTTGCACCGGGGAGCTGTTTTTT. This gives the protein CASSYSSYRGRFCTGELFF. V and J are TRBV6-7 and TRBJ2-2; 8 bases are shared with TRBD2. TRBV6-7 carries the ORF label, with uncertain function. V was pared by 0 bases and J by 4 bases, with 13 bases of the junction left unmatched. CDR3 length equals 19 residues.

V and J are TRBV3-1 (or the pseudogene TRBV3-2) and TRBJ2-7; no clear D. V lost 1 base and J 2 bases, leaving 9 bases between the germline ends. Germline CDR1 and CDR2: LGHDT and YNNKEL (reference sequence). This CDR3 region has 14 residues. CDR3 DNA: TGTGCCAGCAGCCAAGTAGAAACGACCTACGAGCAGTACTTC. As protein: CASSQVETTYEQYF.

This chain connects TRBV6-5 to TRBJ2-7, with 7 bases fitting TRBD1. The CDR3 length is 13 residues. Looked up from germline, CDR1 is MNHEY and CDR2 is SVGAGI. Unmatched junction bases numbered 7, after V lost 11 bases and J lost 0 bases. CDR3 DNA: TGTGCCTTGGACAGGTTATACTCCTACGAGCAGTACTTC. As protein: CALDRLYSYEQYF.

V and J are TRBV27 and TRBJ2-2; tentatively, D is TRBD1 (5 bases). The germline V and J ends were trimmed by 4 bases and 6 bases, with 12 bases remaining between them. CDR1 is MNHEY and CDR2 is SMNVEV in the germline V gene (reference sequence). The CDR3 is made up of 14 amino acids. In DNA form, the CDR3 reads TGTGCCAGCAGTTATCAGGGAAAGGCCGGGGAGCTGTTTTTT. Residues: CASSYQGKAGELFF.

V and J are TRBV2 and TRBJ1-5; D uncertain. The ends were cut back, 3 bases at V and 2 bases at J, with 5 bases in the middle. Germline V gives CDR1 SNHLY, CDR2 FYNNEI. The CDR3 extends over 13 amino acids. The CDR3 DNA is TGTGCCAGCAGTGATATGGGCAATCAGCCCCAGCATTTT. This codes for CASSDMGNQPQHF.

The V and J genes are TRBV5-1 and TRBJ2-3; D tentatively fits TRBD1 or TRBD2 (5 bases each). Germline values: CDR1 SGHRS, CDR2 YFSETQ. The CDR3 is made up of 15 amino acids. Trimming stripped 0 bases from V and 0 bases from J, with 8 bases between. The CDR3 nucleotides are TGCGCCAGCAGCTTGGGGGACCGTAGCACAGATACGCAGTATTTT. Its protein is CASSLGDRSTDTQYF.

V gene TRBV13 combines with J gene TRBJ1-5; no firm D call. V was trimmed by 1 base and J by 1 base, leaving 5 bases between them. Germline CDR1 and CDR2: PRHDT and FYEKMQ (reference sequence). CDR3 size: 14 residues. CDR3 residues: CASSLEGSNQPQHF. CDR3 sequence (DNA): TGTGCCAGCAGCTTAGAAGGGAGCAATCAGCCCCAGCATTTT.

CDR3 residues: CASSPRQGASNSPLHF. Here the CDR3 DNA reads TGTGCCAGCTCACCCCGGCAGGGGGCAAGTAATTCACCCCTCCACTTT. The chain is built from TRBV18 and TRBJ1-6, with 8 bases fitting TRBD1. Germline values: CDR1 KGHSH, CDR2 LQKENI. V shed 3 bases, J shed 6 bases, and the junction held 7 bases outside the gene matches. The CDR3 totals 16 residues.

The V gene is TRBV6-6, the J gene TRBJ2-5, with D perhaps TRBD2 (6 bases). Looked up from germline, CDR1 is MNHNY and CDR2 is SVGAGI (reference sequence). The CDR3 covers 14 residues. The V and J ends lost 0 bases and 5 bases respectively, with 10 bases between them. The CDR3, as DNA: TGTGCCAGCAGTTACTCGTCTAGCGTGGAGACCCAGTACTTC. The encoded protein is CASSYSSSVETQYF.

This clone was observed a single time. V usage is TRBV27 and J usage is TRBJ2-7, with TRBD1 as a possible D gene (6 bases). The CDR3 sequence is 12 residues long. Germline loops: CDR1 MNHEY, CDR2 SMNVEV (reference sequence). Trimming removed 6 bases at V and 8 bases at J, with 14 bases between. The CDR3 nucleotides read TGTGCCAGCAGCCGAACAGGGTATCAGCAGTACTTC. It is translated as CASSRTGYQQYF.

Regarding this clone: Additional DNA sequences in this sample encode the identical CDR3. The chain carries TRBV5-1 and TRBJ1-1; tentative D call: TRBD1 (6 bases). V dropped 0 bases and J dropped 1 base, with 10 bases sitting between them. Germline values: CDR1 SGHRS, CDR2 YFSETQ. There are 15 residues in the CDR3. CDR3 loop: CASSLDGGGNTEAFF. The CDR3 DNA reads TGCGCCAGCAGCTTGGATGGAGGGGGGAACACTGAAGCTTTCTTT.

This rearrangement joins TRBV30 to TRBJ1-4; D is perhaps TRBD1 (5 bases). This CDR3 comprises 13 residues. Germline CDR1 GTSNPN, CDR2 SVGIG (reference sequence). The V and J ends lost 5 bases and 9 bases respectively, with 16 bases between them. The chain's CDR3 is CAWGVGGGKKLFF. In nucleotides, the CDR3 is TGTGCCTGGGGGGTCGGGGGAGGAAAAAAACTGTTTTTT.

In its sample, this clone was seen once. The J gene is TRBJ2-1, the V gene TRBV7-9; a possible D gene is TRBD2 (5 bases). This CDR3 is 14 amino acids long. The germline CDR1 and CDR2 sequences are SEHNR and FQNEAQ (reference sequence). V was cut by 3 bases and J by 2 bases, with 8 bases left in between. The CDR3 is CASSFDYTYNEQFF. The CDR3 coding sequence is TGTGCCAGCAGCTTCGACTATACCTACAATGAGCAGTTCTTC.

CDR3 sequence reads: CASSHRQNVRPQHF. CDR3 nucleotide sequence: TGTGCCAGCAGCCATAGACAGAACGTCCGGCCCCAGCATTTT. This chain connects TRBV3-1 (or the pseudogene TRBV3-2) to TRBJ1-5; D might be TRBD1 (5 bases). The germline V and J ends were trimmed by 3 bases and 9 bases, with 15 bases remaining between them. The V gene's germline CDR1 is LGHDT and CDR2 YNNKEL (reference sequence). The CDR3 is 14 residues long.